One sample yielded the 10 T cell receptor beta chains listed below, sequenced in a study of cytomegalovirus exposure and HLA in healthy donors. Vbeta (60) and Jbeta (13) primers were used in the PCR. Here immunoSEQ multiplex PCR was the method, and the copy in TCRdb shows in-frame clones only, minus some. The profile shows about 120,000 clones, 75% of them singletons. The sequencing input was PBMCs. The origin of the receptors is a woman between 40 and 50 years old in good health and CMV-seropositive.

This clone was counted once. The chain has TRBV5-4 and TRBJ2-7, with 9 bases aligning to TRBD2. Germline assignment: CDR1 SGHNT and CDR2 YYREEE (reference sequence). V lost 2 bases and J lost 5; bases outside the gene matches: 5. The CDR3 totals 14 residues. DNA of the CDR3: TGTGCCAGCAGCTTCGAAGCGGGAGGCCACGAGCAGTACTTC. It translates to CASSFEAGGHEQYF.

This clone was seen more than once but under ten times. This sample includes further DNA sequences coding for the same CDR3. The chain uses TRBV9 and TRBJ2-5; TRBD2 matches 7 bases. Losses at the gene ends were 0 bases for V and 4 bases for J; bases not matched to a gene: 3. CDR3 length: 14 amino acids. CDR1 and CDR2 (germline): SGDLS, YYNGEE. The CDR3 protein is CASSVGLARETQYF. The DNA for the CDR3 is TGTGCCAGCAGCGTAGGACTAGCAAGAGAGACCCAGTACTTC.

V usage is TRBV30 and J usage is TRBJ2-3, with a weak D call TRBD1 (8 bases). Germline loops: CDR1 GTSNPN, CDR2 SVGIG (reference sequence). With 0 bases removed from V and 4 bases from J, the gap between germline ends came to 14 bases. The CDR3 runs to 15 residues. CDR3 nucleotides: TGTGCCTGGAGTGTCTTAACAGGGGGGGCAGATACGCAGTATTTT. Protein: CAWSVLTGGADTQYF.

Here the CDR3 DNA reads TGTGCCAGCAGGTCGATAGGGGGCCCAGCCACAGATACGCAGTATTTT. Its protein product is CASRSIGGPATDTQYF. The genes are TRBV27 and TRBJ2-3; 7 nucleotides align to TRBD1. V shed 6 bases and J 2 bases; nucleotides not matched to a gene: 11. CDR3 size: 16 residues. CDR1 MNHEY and CDR2 SMNVEV come from the germline V gene (reference sequence).

The chain is built from TRBV19 and TRBJ2-7, with 10 bases fitting TRBD1. V dropped 8 bases and J dropped 2; count of bases not matched to a gene: 6. CDR3 length equals 14 residues. From germline, CDR1 is LNHDA and CDR2 SQIVND (reference sequence). Written as DNA, the CDR3 is TGTGCCAGTTCACCGGGACAGGGGCCCTACGAGCAGTACTTC. Translated: CASSPGQGPYEQYF. The whole variable domain, remainder taken from reference TRBV19 and TRBJ2-7, is DGGITQSPKYLFRKEGQNVTLSCEQNLNHDAMYWYRQDPGQGLRLIYYSQIVNDFQKGDIAEGYSVSREKKESFPLTVTSAQKNPTAFYLCASSPGQGPYEQYFGPGTRLTVT.

V is TRBV5-6 and J is TRBJ1-2; maybe TRBD1 (5 bases). CDR3 length: 13 amino acids. Looked up from germline, CDR1 is SGHDT and CDR2 is YYEEEE. V dropped 5 bases and J dropped 4 bases, with 12 bases sitting between them. The CDR3: CASSPTGGYGYTF. The DNA for the CDR3 is TGTGCCAGCAGTCCCACGGGGGGCTATGGCTACACCTTC.

V and J are TRBV30 and TRBJ2-7, with D unclear. The germline V and J ends were trimmed by 2 bases and 1 base, with 3 bases remaining between them. The CDR3 runs to 11 residues. Germline V gives CDR1 GTSNPN, CDR2 SVGIG (reference sequence). The CDR3 region has the DNA TGTGCCTGGAGTCGGTCCTACGAGCAGTACTTC. Its translation: CAWSRSYEQYF. Complete variable domain (other parts from reference TRBV30 and TRBJ2-7): SQTIHQWPATLVQPVGSPLSLECTVEGTSNPNLYWYRQAAGRGLQLLFYSVGIGQISSEVPQNLSASRPQDRQFILSSKKLLLSDSGFYLCAWSRSYEQYFGPGTRLTVT.

V usage is TRBV2 and J usage is TRBJ1-4; 8 bases fit TRBD1. The germline V gene has CDR1 SNHLY and CDR2 FYNNEI. V trimming: 7 bases; J trimming: 8 bases; junction bases outside the gene matches: 9. This CDR3 contains 14 residues. The CDR3 coding sequence is TGTGCCAGCAATGCAGACAGGGGTCGGGAAAAACTGTTTTTT. Encoded protein: CASNADRGREKLFF.

The V gene is TRBV4-3, the J gene TRBJ1-2; TRBD1 aligns across 10 bases. Germline V gene lookup returns CDR1 LGHNA and CDR2 YSLEER. The CDR3 is 18 amino acids. Unmatched junction bases numbered 11, after V lost 0 bases and J lost 4 bases. The CDR3 DNA sequence: TGCGCCAGCAGCCAAGAGATTTTACCGGGACAGGGGTCCTATGGCTACACCTTC. Translated, it gives CASSQEILPGQGSYGYTF.

The chain combines TRBV14 with TRBJ1-2; D is undetermined. V was shortened by 1 base and J by 2 bases, with 5 bases between the two germline ends. Germline CDR1 is SGHDN and CDR2 is FVKESK. There are 13 residues in the CDR3. CDR3 DNA: TGTGCCAGCAGCCAAGCCCTCAACTATGGCTACACCTTC. It specifies CASSQALNYGYTF.